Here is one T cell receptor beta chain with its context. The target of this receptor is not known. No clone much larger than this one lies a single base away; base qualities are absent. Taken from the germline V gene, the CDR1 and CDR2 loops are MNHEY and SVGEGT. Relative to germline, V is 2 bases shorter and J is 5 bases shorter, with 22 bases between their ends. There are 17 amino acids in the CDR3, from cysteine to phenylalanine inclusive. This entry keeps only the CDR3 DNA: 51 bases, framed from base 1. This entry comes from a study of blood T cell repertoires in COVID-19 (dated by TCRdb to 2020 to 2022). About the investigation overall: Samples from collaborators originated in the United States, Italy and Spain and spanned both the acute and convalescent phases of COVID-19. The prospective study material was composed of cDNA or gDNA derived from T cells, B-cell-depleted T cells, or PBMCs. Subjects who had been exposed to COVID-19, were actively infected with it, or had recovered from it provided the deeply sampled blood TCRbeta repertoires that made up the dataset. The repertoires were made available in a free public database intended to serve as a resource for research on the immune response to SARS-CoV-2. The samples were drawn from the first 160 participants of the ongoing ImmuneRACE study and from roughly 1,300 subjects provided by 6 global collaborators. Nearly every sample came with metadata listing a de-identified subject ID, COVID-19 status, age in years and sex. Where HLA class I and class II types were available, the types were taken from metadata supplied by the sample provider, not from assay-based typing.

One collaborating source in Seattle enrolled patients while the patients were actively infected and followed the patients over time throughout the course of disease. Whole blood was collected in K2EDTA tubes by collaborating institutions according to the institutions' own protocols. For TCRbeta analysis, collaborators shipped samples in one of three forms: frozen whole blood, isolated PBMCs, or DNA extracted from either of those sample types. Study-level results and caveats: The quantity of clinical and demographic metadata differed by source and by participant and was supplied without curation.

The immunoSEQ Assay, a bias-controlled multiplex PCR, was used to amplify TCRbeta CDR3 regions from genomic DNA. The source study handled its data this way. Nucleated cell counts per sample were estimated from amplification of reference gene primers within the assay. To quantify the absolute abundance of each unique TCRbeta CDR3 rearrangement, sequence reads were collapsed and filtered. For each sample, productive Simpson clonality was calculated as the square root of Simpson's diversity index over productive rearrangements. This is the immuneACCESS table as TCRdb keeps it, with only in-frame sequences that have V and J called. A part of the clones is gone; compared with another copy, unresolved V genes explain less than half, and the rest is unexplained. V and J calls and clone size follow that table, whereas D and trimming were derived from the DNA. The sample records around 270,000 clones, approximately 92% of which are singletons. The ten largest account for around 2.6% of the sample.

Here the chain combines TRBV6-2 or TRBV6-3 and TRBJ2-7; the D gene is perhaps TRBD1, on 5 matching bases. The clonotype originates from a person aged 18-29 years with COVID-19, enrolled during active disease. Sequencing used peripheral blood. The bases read TGTGCCAGCAGTTACGGTCCAAACAGGCAAATTTTCCACGAGCAGTACTTC. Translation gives CASSYGPNRQIFHEQYF.